Listed below are T cell receptor beta chains from one sample, sequenced in a study of blood T cells in healthy people across ages. TCRdb passed the 5' RACE reads through MiXCR, listing each CDR3 protein once. The table has just over 800,000 distinct CDR3 sequences, approximately 67% seen once. The sequencing input was blood. These receptors were collected from a young man in good health. CDR3s include the opening cysteine and the closing phenylalanine or tryptophan. The order of the fields is CDR3 DNA, CDR3 protein, clone size, D gene, J gene, V gene. A D gene is named only where the DNA matches it firmly. Clone size, where shown, is once, few, many, or a class for clones that have expanded.

TGTGCCAGCAGTCCCCCCCGGTTGCGGTCCCAGTACTTC CASSPPRLRSQYF . . TRBJ2-7 TRBV12-3/TRBV12-4
TGCAGTGTTAGCTTCGGGGACCTGCTTTCACCCCTCCACTTT CSVSFGDLLSPLHF . . TRBJ1-6 TRBV20-1
TGTGCCAGCAGTTCCCTCCTCGGGACACTCTACGAGCAGTACTTC CASSSLLGTLYEQYF few . TRBJ2-7 TRBV6-2/TRBV6-3
TGTGCCAGCAGCCCCAGCGACTGGCAAGAGACCCAGTACTTC CASSPSDWQETQYF . . TRBJ2-5 TRBV7-8
TGTGCCAGCAGCCAGTCAATGGACATCTGGTCTCAGTACTTC CASSQSMDIWSQYF . . TRBJ2-5 TRBV7-9
TGTGCCAGCAGTGGACAGGGCGGCAATGAGCAGTTCTTC CASSGQGGNEQFF . TRBD1 TRBJ2-1 TRBV6-4
TGTGCCAGCAGCCAAGACGTAGGGAGGAGCTCCTACGAGCAGTACTTC CASSQDVGRSSYEQYF . . TRBJ2-7 TRBV3-1
TGTGCCAGCAGTTACTCGAACCCTAACCGGGCCTACGAGCAGTACTTC CASSYSNPNRAYEQYF . . TRBJ2-7 TRBV6-5
TGCAGTGCCAGGGACAACCTATACTACGAGCAGTACTTC CSARDNLYYEQYF once . TRBJ2-7 TRBV20-1
TGTGCCAGCAGTTTGGGGGGTCTGCAGCCCCAGCATTTT CASSLGGLQPQHF . . TRBJ1-5 TRBV12-3/TRBV12-4
TGTGCCAGCAGTTACGCGGGGGGGGACGTCTACGAGCAGTACTTC CASSYAGGDVYEQYF . TRBD2 TRBJ2-7 TRBV6-6
TGTGCCACCAGTGAGCTTGACAGGGGTTCTAGCACAGATACGCAGTATTTT CATSELDRGSSTDTQYF . TRBD1 TRBJ2-3 TRBV24-1
TGTGCCAGCAGCCTATCCGGGGGCGGCGGCCACACCTTC CASSLSGGGGHTF once . TRBJ1-2 TRBV4-2